Each of the 19 T cell receptor beta chains below was sequenced from the same sample in a study of spatial heterogeneity in lung cancer. Via MiXCR, TCRdb re-called the 5' RACE reads, giving one row per CDR3 protein. The data contain some 16,000 distinct CDR3 sequences, 3.6% of them singletons. Time point indicated: sample taken at primary tumor resection. Material: normal lung tissue next to the tumor, obtained at surgery. The receptor set was obtained from a male donor with early-stage non-small cell lung cancer.

Comment on this clonotype: The library was designed around alpha chains, so this beta chain is a stray read whose abundance carries little weight. V usage is TRBV24-1 and J usage is TRBJ2-1, with 13 bases that match TRBD2. The V and J ends lost 4 bases and 11 bases, in that order; junction bases with no gene match: 7. The CDR3 contains 15 residues. Germline loops: CDR1 KGHDR, CDR2 SFDVKD. The CDR3 is CATSDPGGTSGKQFF. CDR3 DNA: TGTGCCACCAGTGACCCAGGCGGGACTAGCGGGAAGCAGTTCTTC.

By sample fraction, this clonotype is medium-sized (0.01 to 0.1%). The library was built for alpha chains, so this beta chain is an off-target read and its size means little. The V gene is TRBV12-3 or TRBV12-4, the J gene TRBJ2-1; possibly TRBD2 for D (6 bases). V was clipped by 2 bases and J by 7 bases, with 9 bases between them. CDR3 length: 13 amino acids. The CDR3 is CASSLLAENEQFF. The CDR3 bases are TGTGCCAGCAGTTTATTAGCGGAGAATGAGCAGTTCTTC.

This clonotype showed up many times. The library was designed around alpha chains, so this beta chain is a stray read whose abundance carries little weight. The J gene is TRBJ2-1, the V gene TRBV20-1, with 7 bases that match TRBD2. This CDR3 is built from 16 residues. The J segment lost 5 bases and the V segment lost 0 bases, leaving 10 bases of the junction unmatched. Germline values: CDR1 DFQATT, CDR2 SNEGSKA (reference sequence). The CDR3 DNA is TGCAGTGCTAGAGATTTCCGCGGGAGTAGGGACAATGAGCAGTTCTTC. Amino acids: CSARDFRGSRDNEQFF.

The table lists this clonotype with many counts. The size of this beta chain means little, since it is a stray read in a library made for alpha chains. This chain links TRBV6-5 with TRBJ1-1, with a possible D match to TRBD1 (5 bases). This CDR3 region has 15 residues. V was shortened by 0 bases and J by 5 bases, with 13 bases between the two germline ends. Germline V CDR1 and CDR2: MNHEY, SVGAGI. CDR3 nucleotides: TGTGCCAGCAGTTACTCGAGCAGGGCTTGGACTGAAGCTTTCTTT. Translation: CASSYSSRAWTEAFF.

In this sample, this clonotype turned up many times. Since the library was made to target alpha chains, this beta chain is a stray read and its abundance is not meaningful. The DNA for the CDR3 is TGTGCCAGCAGCTTGGAGGGGACCACAGATACGCAGTATTTT. This translates into CASSLEGTTDTQYF. The rearrangement joins TRBV7-9 to TRBJ2-3, with D perhaps matching TRBD2 (6 bases). Deletions cut 3 bases from V and 2 bases from J, with 9 bases between. This CDR3 is built from 14 residues. CDR1 is SEHNR, CDR2 FQNEAQ, per germline (reference sequence).

This clonotype was detected ten times or more. Found in a library prepared for alpha chains, this beta chain is an off-target read, and its abundance has little meaning. The J gene is TRBJ2-5, the V gene TRBV14, with 12 bases identical to TRBD2. The V gene's germline CDR1 is SGHDN and CDR2 FVKESK. This CDR3 has 15 amino acids. Trimming at V came to 4 bases and at J to 5 bases, leaving 5 bases not matched to a gene. The CDR3 DNA reads as TGTGCCAGCAGCCCGCTAGCGGGGGGGTCGGAGACCCAGTACTTC. Translation gives CASSPLAGGSETQYF.

This clonotype came up many times. Because this beta chain is a stray read in a library intended to capture alpha chains, its abundance should not be given much weight. This sequence joins TRBV20-1 and TRBJ2-5; weak D call: TRBD2 (5 bases). Germline CDR1 reads DFQATT; CDR2 reads SNEGSKA (reference sequence). The CDR3 is made up of 13 amino acids. Between the trimmed V and J ends, which lost 6 bases and 0 bases, there was a span of 11 bases. The CDR3 is CSAVAMNQETQYF. Here the CDR3 DNA reads TGCAGTGCCGTAGCGATGAACCAAGAGACCCAGTACTTC.

This clonotype was observed many times. This beta chain was picked up by a library intended for alpha chains and is off target, so its count carries little meaning. This chain links TRBV9 with TRBJ2-3, with 11 bases lining up with TRBD2. The germline gives CDR1 SGDLS, CDR2 YYNGEE. This CDR3 has 16 residues. Trimming took 0 bases from V and 5 from J; bases not matched to a gene: 5. CDR3 sequence: CASSVGLAGRVDTQYF. CDR3 coding DNA: TGTGCCAGCAGCGTAGGACTAGCGGGAAGGGTAGATACGCAGTATTTT.

This clonotype appeared many times. The library was prepared for alpha chains; this beta chain is a stray read, so its frequency means little. The V gene is TRBV3-1, the J gene TRBJ1-1; D is ambiguous. The germline V and J ends were trimmed by 2 bases and 1 base, with 8 bases remaining between them. CDR3 size: 14 residues. Germline CDR1 LGHDT, CDR2 YNNKEL (reference sequence). CDR3: CASSQKVWNTEAFF. The CDR3 bases are TGTGCCAGCAGCCAAAAGGTATGGAACACTGAAGCTTTCTTT.

By proportion, this clonotype is medium-sized. Since the library was made to target alpha chains, this beta chain is a stray read and its abundance is not meaningful. The CDR3 bases are TGTGCCAGCAGTAGGACAGGGTTTACTGAAGCTTTCTTT. Protein sequence: CASSRTGFTEAFF. The rearrangement links TRBV6-1 to TRBJ1-1; 8 bases line up with TRBD1. The germline gives CDR1 MNHNS, CDR2 SASEGT. The CDR3 has 13 residues. J was trimmed by 5 bases and V by 5 bases; bases with no gene match: 4.

This clonotype was seen ten or more times. A library prepared for alpha chains yielded this beta chain as an off-target read; its size is of little meaning. The chain is built from TRBV12-3 or TRBV12-4 and TRBJ1-2; D remains unclear. Trimming removed 5 bases at V and 2 bases at J, with 6 bases between. The CDR3 covers 12 residues. The CDR3 sequence is CASSQGNYGYTF. CDR3 sequence (DNA): TGTGCCAGCAGTCAAGGGAACTATGGCTACACCTTC.

This clonotype was detected many times. This beta chain came through as a stray read in a library set up for alpha chains, and its size says little. The chain links TRBV10-3 to TRBJ2-5; weak D call: TRBD1 (5 bases). The CDR3 consists of 14 residues. Germline V gene sequence: CDR1 ENHRY, CDR2 SYGVKD. Trimming cost V 7 bases and J 1 base, with 13 bases left between them. In DNA, the CDR3 is TGTGCCATCAAAGACAGCGTTACCCAAGAGACCCAGTACTTC. Translating it yields CAIKDSVTQETQYF.

By proportion, this clonotype is medium-sized. Little can be read into the size of this beta chain, an off-target read in a library designed for alpha chains. The chain joins TRBV12-3 or TRBV12-4 to TRBJ2-5, with 10 bases aligning to TRBD2. V dropped 1 base and J dropped 5; count of bases not matched to a gene: 10. This CDR3 region has 17 residues. CDR3: CASSLVGLAGVKETQYF. The DNA of the CDR3 is TGTGCCAGCAGTTTAGTAGGGCTAGCGGGAGTAAAGGAGACCCAGTACTTC.

This clonotype was observed at least ten times. This beta chain represents an off-target read in a library built for alpha chains; its size is of limited meaning. V and J are TRBV7-9 and TRBJ1-5; D ambiguous. Germline loops: CDR1 SEHNR, CDR2 FQNEAQ (reference sequence). The CDR3 extends over 13 amino acids. V was shortened by 2 bases and J by 4 bases, with 6 bases between the two germline ends. In DNA form, the CDR3 reads TGTGCCAGCAGCTTACAGGATAATCAGCCCCAGCATTTT. Translating it yields CASSLQDNQPQHF.

This clonotype was counted many times. This beta chain lies outside the target of a library built for alpha chains; its clone size means little. The chain employs TRBV29-1 and TRBJ2-2; TRBD1 matches at 8 bases. Germline trimming cut 4 bases from V and 5 bases from J; bases unmatched to any gene: 3. Germline assignment: CDR1 SQVTM and CDR2 ANQGSEA. This CDR3 contains 13 residues. CDR3 residues: CSVGTGWTGELFF. The CDR3 DNA sequence: TGCAGCGTTGGGACAGGGTGGACCGGGGAGCTGTTTTTT.

This clonotype was counted at least ten times. Being off target in a library aimed at alpha chains, this beta chain has a size of little meaning. The chain couples TRBV7-9 to TRBJ1-2, with TRBD1 identical over 10 bases. Germline assignment: CDR1 SEHNR and CDR2 FQNEAQ (reference sequence). The CDR3 runs 14 residues. The V segment lost 5 bases and the J segment 6 bases; nucleotides outside the gene matches: 6. The CDR3 DNA reads as TGTGCCAGCAGCCCCGAAGGGACAGGGGATGGCTACACCTTC. Amino acids: CASSPEGTGDGYTF. Looking up the rest from reference TRBV7-9 and TRBJ1-2 gives the full variable domain: DTGVSQNPRHKITKRGQNVTFRCDPISEHNRLYWYRQTLGQGPEFLTYFQNEAQLEKSRLLSDRFSAERPKGSFSTLEIQRTEQGDSAMYLCASSPEGTGDGYTFGSGTRLTVV.

This clonotype was counted ten times or more. Little can be read into the size of this beta chain, an off-target read in a library designed for alpha chains. The V and J genes are TRBV3-1 and TRBJ1-2; D not certain. The CDR3 sequence is 16 residues long. V dropped 3 bases and J dropped 5 bases, with 19 bases sitting between them. Germline-derived CDR1 and CDR2 are LGHDT and YNNKEL (reference sequence). In DNA form, the CDR3 reads TGTGCCAGCAGCCAGGGGTCAGCCGCCCTGGTATATGGCTACACCTTC. This sequence encodes CASSQGSAALVYGYTF.

On this clonotype itself: In a library made to pick up alpha chains, this beta chain is a stray read with a size that means little. This chain uses TRBV6-2 or TRBV6-3 with TRBJ1-1; 7 bases are a match to TRBD1. Germline loops: CDR1 MNHEY, CDR2 SVGEGT. V shed 7 bases and J 1 base; nucleotides not matched to a gene: 9. This CDR3 spans 15 amino acids. Here the CDR3 DNA reads TGTGCCAGCACCGAATTAGGGACAGCGAACACTGAAGCTTTCTTT. Its protein product is CASTELGTANTEAFF.

This clonotype showed up many times. Because this beta chain is a stray read in a library intended to capture alpha chains, its abundance should not be given much weight. CDR3 bases: TGTGCCAGCAGCGTAGGAGGGGGTAATTCACCCCTCCACTTT. It is translated as CASSVGGGNSPLHF. The genes are TRBV9 and TRBJ1-6; tentatively, D is TRBD1 (6 bases). Trimming stripped 0 bases from V and 6 bases from J, with 7 bases between. Germline-derived CDR1 and CDR2 are SGDLS and YYNGEE. The CDR3 loop spans 14 amino acids.